A selection of T cell receptor beta chains follows, all from one sample in a study of Graves' ophthalmopathy and Graves' hyperthyroidism. TCRdb reanalysed the multiplex PCR reads using MiXCR and keeps one entry per CDR3 protein. The table has a few hundred thousand distinct CDR3 sequences, 15% seen once; the top ten hold approximately 7%. Sequencing used peripheral blood. All receptors come from a woman under 30 with stable Graves' hyperthyroidism. The CDR3 runs from the conserved cysteine through the conserved F or W. Each record gives: V gene, clone size, D gene, J gene, CDR3 protein, CDR3 DNA. A D gene is named only where the DNA matches it firmly. Clone size is stated in some rows and not others, as once, few, many or a class when expanded.

>TRBV7-8|many|-|TRBJ1-1
CASSLIRSSNTEAFF
TGTGCCAGCAGCTTAATCCGGTCTTCGAACACTGAAGCTTTCTTT
>TRBV12-3/TRBV12-4|many|-|TRBJ1-3
CASSLPIDPLGNTIYF
TGTGCCAGCAGTTTACCAATAGACCCCCTAGGGAACACCATATATTTT
>TRBV5-8|-|-|TRBJ2-2
CASSLGLTGELFF
TGTGCCAGCAGCTTGGGTCTCACCGGGGAGCTGTTTTTT
>TRBV11-3|many|-|TRBJ1-2
CASSLGQDGYTF
TGTGCCAGCAGCTTAGGACAGGATGGCTACACCTTC
>TRBV19|few|-|TRBJ1-1
CASSIDLVGVDTEAFF
TGTGCCAGTAGTATAGATCTGGTAGGGGTTGACACTGAAGCTTTCTTT
>TRBV24-1|many|-|TRBJ1-5
CATGTDRSQPQHF
TGTGCCACCGGGACCGACCGGAGTCAGCCCCAGCATTTT
>TRBV20-1|many|-|TRBJ2-7
CSATRQTTSYEQYF
TGCAGTGCTACACGACAGACGACCTCCTACGAGCAGTACTTC
>TRBV20-1|many|-|TRBJ1-1
CSASIGLNTEAFF
TGCAGTGCTAGTATTGGGCTGAACACTGAAGCTTTCTTT
>TRBV15|many|-|TRBJ1-6
CATSGQVAANSPLHF
TGTGCCACCAGCGGTCAAGTGGCAGCTAATTCACCCCTCCACTTT
>TRBV6-2/TRBV6-3|many|TRBD2|TRBJ2-7
CASSYASGGQYEQYF
TGTGCCAGCAGCTACGCTAGCGGGGGGCAGTACGAGCAGTACTTC
>TRBV18|many|TRBD1|TRBJ2-7
CASSPPAGGNEQYF
TGTGCCAGCTCACCACCGGCAGGGGGCAACGAGCAGTACTTC
>TRBV7-8|many|-|TRBJ1-5
CASSLGHSNQPQHF
TGTGCCAGCAGCTTAGGACATAGCAATCAGCCCCAGCATTTT